A single sample gave rise to the 24 T cell receptor beta chains below, sequenced in a study of glioma-infiltrating T cells. TCR alpha and beta CDR3 regions were amplified from RNA using iRepertoire nested multiplex PCR. One entry per CDR3 protein, called by TCRdb with MiXCR from the multiplex PCR reads. The repertoire consists of approximately 100,000 distinct CDR3 sequences, with under 30% occurring once and the leading ten covering around 40%. The sequencing input was glioma tissue, nonneoplastic brain tissue, or PBMCs (not recorded which). The receptors stem from a human donor with low-grade glioma or glioblastoma, undergoing nonglioma brain surgery, or in good health (not recorded which).

This chain links TRBV6-2 or TRBV6-3 with TRBJ1-1, with TRBD1 as a possible D gene (5 bases). V dropped 7 bases and J dropped 12 bases, with 18 bases sitting between them. The germline V gene encodes CDR1 MNHEY and CDR2 SVGEGT. This CDR3 contains 12 residues. The CDR3 DNA reads as TGTGCCAGCACTCCAGACGGGGCACGAACTTTCTTT. It translates to CASTPDGARTFF.

In its sample, this clonotype was seen a few times. The chain has TRBV29-1 and TRBJ2-1, with 10 bases that match TRBD2. CDR1 and CDR2 from the germline V gene are SQVTM and ANQGSEA. V dropped 7 bases and J dropped 8; count of bases not matched to a gene: 11. The CDR3 covers 14 residues. CDR3: CSARGVAGGDEQFF. In DNA, the CDR3 is TGCAGCGCCCGAGGGGTAGCGGGGGGAGATGAGCAGTTCTTC.

The chain employs TRBV29-1 and TRBJ1-3; D gene ambiguous. CDR1 is SQVTM and CDR2 is ANQGSEA in the germline V gene. With 8 bases removed from V and 3 bases from J, the gap between germline ends came to 14 bases. CDR3 length equals 13 residues. The CDR3: CSIGRTLGNTIYF. In DNA, the CDR3 is TGCAGCATAGGGAGAACCCTTGGAAACACCATATATTTT.

In this sample, this clonotype turned up many times. V and J are TRBV6-1 and TRBJ1-3; 10 bases line up with TRBD1. V was pared by 8 bases and J by 0 bases, with 4 bases of the junction left unmatched. The germline CDR1 and CDR2 sequences are MNHNS and SASEGT. CDR3 size: 15 residues. The CDR3 nucleotides are TGTGCCAGCCGGGACAGGGGAAACTCTGGAAACACCATATATTTT. It yields the protein CASRDRGNSGNTIYF.

There are many counts of this clonotype. V gene TRBV11-1 combines with J gene TRBJ1-1; D unclear. The CDR3 has 12 residues. Germline values: CDR1 SGHAT, CDR2 FQDESV (reference sequence). V lost 3 bases, J lost 5 bases, and 7 bases lay in between. CDR3 nucleotides: TGTGCCAGCAGCTTGTTAGCAACTGAAGCTTTCTTT. This sequence encodes CASSLLATEAFF.

The genes are TRBV20-1 and TRBJ2-3, with 8 bases aligning to TRBD2. Per the germline V gene, CDR1 is DFQATT and CDR2 is SNEGSKA (reference sequence). Trimming at V came to 4 bases and at J to 3 bases, leaving 12 bases not matched to a gene. The length of the CDR3 is 16 residues. CDR3 protein: CSAIPPMAGGTDTQYF. The CDR3 DNA reads TGCAGTGCTATACCCCCCATGGCGGGGGGAACAGATACGCAGTATTTT.

Concerning this clonotype itself: This may arise from a read error, as a much more abundant clone is one base away. V and J are TRBV19 and TRBJ2-3; D unresolved. The CDR3 loop spans 14 amino acids. Germline assignment: CDR1 LNHDA and CDR2 SQIVND (reference sequence). CDR3 sequence: CAGSISLAADTQYF. Here the CDR3 DNA reads TGTGCCGGTAGTATAAGCTTGGCAGCCGATACGCAGTATTTT.

This clonotype was seen many times. The gene calls are TRBV7-2 and TRBJ2-5, with D perhaps matching TRBD1 (6 bases). V was cut by 2 bases and J by 3 bases, with 7 bases left in between. Germline V gives CDR1 SGHTA, CDR2 FQGNSA. CDR3 length: 13 amino acids. The CDR3 reads CASSLNREETQYF. In DNA form, the CDR3 reads TGTGCCAGCAGCTTAAACAGGGAAGAGACCCAGTACTTC.

This clonotype occurred many times. The CDR3 here is CATTGHTDTQYF. CDR3 DNA sequence: TGTGCCACGACGGGGCACACAGATACGCAGTATTTT. This chain links TRBV6-1 with TRBJ2-3; tentatively, D is TRBD1 or TRBD2 (5 bases each). Looked up from germline, CDR1 is MNHNS and CDR2 is SASEGT. The CDR3 has 12 amino acids. V was pared by 10 bases and J by 2 bases, with 10 bases between.

This clonotype has at least ten counts. This chain uses TRBV9 with TRBJ1-1; no firm D call. V was trimmed by 2 bases and J by 1 base, leaving 9 bases between them. Germline V gene data show CDR1 as SGDLS and CDR2 as YYNGEE. The CDR3 length is 14 residues. The DNA of the CDR3 is TGTGCCAGCAGCGTCTTCGACGAGAACACTGAAGCTTTCTTT. It specifies CASSVFDENTEAFF.

There are many counts of this clonotype. V and J are TRBV6-1 and TRBJ1-1; the D is unclear. The germline CDR1 and CDR2 sequences are MNHNS and SASEGT. Trimming pared 5 bases from V and 5 bases from J, leaving 9 bases between. This CDR3 spans 12 amino acids. The CDR3 reads CASSSAVTEAFF. The CDR3 bases are TGTGCCAGCAGTTCCGCGGTTACTGAAGCTTTCTTT.

V and J are TRBV7-2 and TRBJ1-5; 9 bases match TRBD1. V shed 5 bases and J 5 bases; nucleotides not matched to a gene: 4. Germline V lookup: CDR1 SGHTA, CDR2 FQGNSA. The CDR3 covers 14 residues. This chain's CDR3 is CASSQDRGHQPQHF. The CDR3 bases are TGTGCCAGCAGCCAGGACAGGGGTCATCAGCCCCAGCATTTT. Together with reference TRBV7-2 and TRBJ1-5, the CDR3 gives the full variable domain: GAGVSQSPSNKVTEKGKDVELRCDPISGHTALYWYRQSLGQGLEFLIYFQGNSAPDKSGLPSDRFSAERTGGSVSTLTIQRTQQEDSAVYLCASSQDRGHQPQHFGDGTRLSIL.

In the case of this clonotype: A much larger clone lies one base from this, so it may be a read error. The chain employs TRBV20-1 and TRBJ1-2, with D possibly TRBD1 on 5 matching bases. CDR3 length: 15 amino acids. Germline-derived CDR1 and CDR2 are DFQATT and SNEGSKA (reference sequence). The V and J ends lost 6 bases and 2 bases respectively, with 19 bases between them. CDR3 DNA sequence: TGCAGTGCCAACCCTCCGGGACGGCCAAACTATGGCTACACCTTC. Residues: CSANPPGRPNYGYTF.

Many counts were recorded for this clonotype. This chain links TRBV6-2 or TRBV6-3 with TRBJ2-3; possible D gene TRBD2, 7 bases. The germline V gene has CDR1 MNHEY and CDR2 SVGEGT. V was cut by 0 bases and J by 1 base, with 11 bases left in between. The CDR3 totals 16 residues. CDR3 protein: CASSYSAGAGTDTQYF. In nucleotides, the CDR3 is TGTGCCAGCAGTTACTCGGCGGGGGCCGGCACAGATACGCAGTATTTT.

Of note for this clonotype: Compared with germline, one end of the junction differs, possibly owing to a read error. J is TRBJ1-1 and V is TRBV27; D is ambiguous. The CDR3 extends over 14 amino acids. The germline CDR1 and CDR2 sequences are MNHEY and SMNVEV (reference sequence). This CDR3 is CASSLLQQNTEAIF. The CDR3 bases are TGTGCCAGCAGTTTGTTACAGCAGAACACTGAAGCCATCTTT.

This clonotype was observed at least ten times. The rearrangement uses TRBV7-2 and TRBJ2-3; D unclear. Germline CDR1 is SGHTA and CDR2 is FQGNSA. CDR3 length: 12 residues. The V end was cut by 1 base, the J end by 7 bases, with 6 bases between. The CDR3 region is CASSLDGYTQYF. The CDR3 nucleotides read TGTGCCAGCAGCTTAGACGGATATACGCAGTATTTT.

This clonotype came up many times. The chain is built from TRBV27 and TRBJ1-1, with a weak D call TRBD1 (6 bases). The V and J ends lost 6 bases and 3 bases respectively, with 14 bases between them. The CDR3 totals 14 residues. Germline CDR1 reads MNHEY; CDR2 reads SMNVEV (reference sequence). The CDR3: CASRSIRGDTEAFF. The CDR3 region has the DNA TGTGCCAGCAGGTCGATCAGGGGTGACACTGAAGCTTTCTTT.

The rearrangement joins TRBV3-1 to TRBJ2-5; D gene ambiguous. CDR1 LGHDT and CDR2 YNNKEL come from the germline V gene (reference sequence). This CDR3 is 12 amino acids long. V gave up 3 bases and J gave up 4 bases, with 6 bases separating them. CDR3 region: CASSHEIETQYF. The DNA of the CDR3 is TGTGCCAGCAGCCATGAGATAGAGACCCAGTACTTC.

This clonotype was observed a handful of times. The V and J genes are TRBV4-2 and TRBJ2-6, with D hard to call. Germline assignment: CDR1 LGHNA and CDR2 YNFKEQ. The V gene lost 0 bases and the J gene lost 3 bases, with 9 bases spanning the gap. This CDR3 comprises 16 residues. The CDR3 is CASSQDKVVGANVLTF. The CDR3 nucleotides are TGTGCCAGCAGCCAAGATAAAGTCGTTGGGGCCAACGTCCTGACTTTC.

As for this clonotype: A much more abundant neighbour one base away suggests this may be a read error. The chain carries TRBV20-1 and TRBJ2-2, with D perhaps matching TRBD2 (6 bases). In germline, CDR1 is DFQATT, CDR2 SNEGSKA (reference sequence). CDR3 length: 13 residues. DNA of the CDR3: TGCAGTGCTAAGGGCCCTAGCGCCGGGGATCTGTTTTTT. Translating gives CSAKGPSAGDLFF.

This rearrangement joins TRBV30 to TRBJ2-7; a possible D gene is TRBD1 (6 bases). The CDR3 runs 13 residues. CDR1 and CDR2 (germline): GTSNPN, SVGIG (reference sequence). The V gene lost 4 bases and the J gene lost 2 bases, with 12 bases spanning the gap. The CDR3 DNA sequence: TGTGCCTGGAACCCAGGACAGACCTACGAGCAGTACTTC. Translating it yields CAWNPGQTYEQYF.

About this clonotype itself: A read error may be the cause here, since a much bigger clone is one base away. The chain joins TRBV6-1 to TRBJ2-7, with D unresolved. Germline lookup yields CDR1 MNHNS and CDR2 SASEGT. V shed 6 bases and J shed 4 bases, with 10 bases lying between them. The CDR3 covers 12 residues. CDR3 bases: TGTGCCAGCAGAAAACAGCGATACGAGCAGTACTTC. It translates to CASRKQRYEQYF.

This clonotype was counted at least ten times. The V gene is TRBV15, the J gene TRBJ1-1; 7 bases fit TRBD1. V shed 7 bases and J 4 bases; nucleotides not matched to a gene: 9. CDR3 size: 14 residues. Germline CDR1 reads LNHNV; CDR2 reads YYDKDF (reference sequence). The CDR3: CATNLQGKSTEAFF. The CDR3 DNA reads TGTGCCACCAACTTACAGGGGAAGAGCACTGAAGCTTTCTTT.

In this sample, this clonotype turned up a few times. The chain carries TRBV29-1 and TRBJ2-5; no clear D. The CDR3 totals 13 residues. V lost 1 base to trimming and J lost 0 bases, with 6 bases between them. The V gene's germline CDR1 is SQVTM and CDR2 ANQGSEA. This chain's CDR3 is CSVEGQNQETQYF. In DNA form, the CDR3 reads TGCAGCGTTGAAGGGCAAAACCAAGAGACCCAGTACTTC.